This T cell receptor beta chain was observed in a study of cytomegalovirus exposure and HLA in healthy donors. Study as a whole: Earlier findings included some 120 million unique TCR beta sequences obtained from 150 million to 200 million T cells.

The sample holds a few counts of this clone. The CDR3 extends over 14 amino acids. From germline, CDR1 is MNHEY and CDR2 SMNVEV (reference sequence). Trimming cost V 6 bases and J 5 bases, with 14 bases left between them. PCR primers comprised 60 Vbeta and 13 Jbeta primers. The data were produced by immunoSEQ multiplex PCR, yet TCRdb's version contains in-frame clones alone and is incomplete. The data hold approximately 140,000 clones, with approximately 73% observed a single time. Input material: PBMCs. This TCR derives from a woman in her late teens or twenties in good health and CMV-seronegative. The chain has TRBV27 and TRBJ2-1; D is undetermined. The CDR3 region has the DNA TGTGCCAGCAGATCTCAGTACGTCAACAATGAGCAGTTCTTC. It specifies CASRSQYVNNEQFF.